The 24 T cell receptor beta chains below all came from one sample that was sequenced in a study of T cell responses to AZD1222 COVID-19 vaccine. Generated by immunoSEQ multiplex PCR, the TCRdb table keeps only in-frame clones and is missing some. The sample has 120,000 to 150,000 clones, less than 95% seen once. This sample comprised peripheral blood, obtained 28 days after the second dose of the MenACWY control vaccine. All receptors derive from an adult who received the MenACWY meningococcal vaccine as a control.

This sequence joins TRBV27 and TRBJ1-6; no clear D. The germline V gene has CDR1 MNHEY and CDR2 SMNVEV (reference sequence). The V gene lost 3 bases and the J gene lost 7 bases, with 10 bases spanning the gap. The CDR3 contains 14 residues. In DNA, the CDR3 is TGTGCCAGCAGTTTGGGTTCCTTGAATTCACCCCTCCACTTT. Translation gives CASSLGSLNSPLHF.

CDR3 amino acids: CASSLTGSQPYEQYF. The CDR3 DNA follows: TGTGCCAGCAGCTTAACAGGGAGTCAACCCTACGAGCAGTACTTC. The chain uses TRBV7-3 and TRBJ2-7; TRBD2 is a possible D gene (5 bases). Germline CDR1 and CDR2: SGHTA and FQGTGA. CDR3 length equals 15 residues. The germline V and J ends were trimmed by 0 bases and 2 bases, with 11 bases remaining between them.

This chain uses TRBV7-6 with TRBJ2-3, with TRBD2 identical over 12 bases. Germline CDR1 SGHVS, CDR2 FNYEAQ. V trimming: 2 bases; J trimming: 0 bases; junction bases outside the gene matches: 3. The length of the CDR3 is 17 residues. The CDR3 nucleotides are TGTGCCAGCAGCTTACTGGGGACTAGCGGGAGCACAGATACGCAGTATTTT. Its protein product is CASSLLGTSGSTDTQYF.

The table lists this clone with a count of one. The V call is TRBV6-2 or TRBV6-3, the J call TRBJ2-3; D is unclear. Germline values: CDR1 MNHEY, CDR2 SVGEGT. Trimming took 4 bases from V and 0 from J, leaving 11 bases between them. The CDR3 extends over 15 amino acids. The CDR3: CASSSFRISTDTQYF. CDR3 nucleotide sequence: TGTGCCAGCAGTTCCTTCAGGATTAGCACAGATACGCAGTATTTT.

V usage is TRBV9 and J usage is TRBJ2-1; D not resolved. This CDR3 contains 15 residues. The germline V gene encodes CDR1 SGDLS and CDR2 YYNGEE. Trimming pared 0 bases from V and 0 bases from J, leaving 7 bases between. CDR3 in amino acids: CASSVAASSYNEQFF. The CDR3 coding sequence is TGTGCCAGCAGCGTAGCAGCGAGCTCCTACAATGAGCAGTTCTTC.

J is TRBJ1-2 and V is TRBV6-2 or TRBV6-3; possibly TRBD1 for D (5 bases). The CDR3 length is 13 residues. Trimming shortened V by 4 bases and J by 2 bases, and 8 bases separated the two germline ends. Germline CDR1 is MNHEY and CDR2 is SVGEGT. The DNA for the CDR3 is TGTGCCAGCAGTTGGAAGGGGAACTATGGCTACACCTTC. Translated: CASSWKGNYGYTF.

This chain links TRBV6-5 with TRBJ1-5; D call uncertain. Germline CDR1 reads MNHEY; CDR2 reads SVGAGI. The ends were cut back, 6 bases at V and 6 bases at J, with 12 bases in the middle. This CDR3 has 13 residues. The CDR3 region is CASSRPGGQPQHF. The CDR3 DNA follows: TGTGCCAGCAGCAGACCAGGCGGTCAGCCCCAGCATTTT.

On this clone itself: One end of the junction does not line up with germline, which may come from a read error. The chain carries TRBV7-9 and TRBJ2-3; D might be TRBD2 (7 bases). Germline loops: CDR1 SEHNR, CDR2 FQNEAQ (reference sequence). This CDR3 has 14 residues. The CDR3 region has the DNA TGTGCCAGCAGCCTAGCGGCACAGGGTGATACGCAGTATTTT. This sequence encodes CASSLAAQGDTQYF.

The chain has TRBV2 and TRBJ1-6; 11 bases match TRBD1. The CDR3 totals 15 residues. Losses at the gene ends were 6 bases for V and 4 bases for J; bases not matched to a gene: 2. Germline lookup yields CDR1 SNHLY and CDR2 FYNNEI. CDR3 loop: CASSGQGAYNSPLHF. In DNA form, the CDR3 reads TGTGCCAGCAGCGGACAGGGGGCTTATAATTCACCCCTCCACTTT.

CDR3 loop: CSASSGTGAHEQYF. The CDR3 DNA sequence: TGCAGCGCTAGTTCCGGGACAGGGGCCCACGAGCAGTACTTC. The rearrangement uses TRBV29-1 and TRBJ2-7; 10 bases fit TRBD1. In germline, CDR1 is SQVTM, CDR2 ANQGSEA. V was pared by 7 bases and J by 5 bases, with 11 bases of the junction left unmatched. The CDR3 contains 14 residues.

V is TRBV18 and J is TRBJ1-2; tentative D call: TRBD1 (5 bases). Between the trimmed V and J ends, which lost 3 bases and 5 bases, there was a span of 16 bases. Germline CDR1 and CDR2: KGHSH and LQKENI. This CDR3 comprises 15 residues. Here the CDR3 reads CASSPLDGGTYGYTF. The CDR3 nucleotides read TGTGCCAGCTCACCTTTAGACGGAGGGACGTATGGCTACACCTTC.

V is TRBV3-1 (or the pseudogene TRBV3-2) and J is TRBJ2-7; 8 bases line up with TRBD1. The CDR3 runs 13 residues. The V segment lost 4 bases and the J segment 7 bases; nucleotides outside the gene matches: 6. CDR1 is LGHDT and CDR2 is YNNKEL in the germline V gene (reference sequence). CDR3 sequence (DNA): TGTGCCAGCAGCCCGGACAGGGACGGTGAGCAGTACTTC. It encodes CASSPDRDGEQYF.

This clone was found a few times. This chain joins TRBV18 and TRBJ1-2; 7 bases align to TRBD1. With 0 bases clipped from V and 4 bases from J, the junction kept 5 bases outside the gene matches. Per germline, CDR1 KGHSH and CDR2 LQKENI. CDR3 length: 15 residues. The CDR3 region is CASSPPEGAGYGYTF. For the CDR3, the DNA is TGTGCCAGCTCACCACCGGAGGGGGCGGGCTATGGCTACACCTTC.

The table lists this clone with a count of one. This chain uses TRBV18 with TRBJ1-5; D call uncertain. Germline CDR1 KGHSH, CDR2 LQKENI. The CDR3 loop spans 13 amino acids. V shed 5 bases and J shed 5 bases, with 10 bases lying between them. The CDR3 loop is CASSIQFYQPQHF. The CDR3 bases are TGTGCCAGCTCAATACAGTTCTATCAGCCCCAGCATTTT. Complete variable domain (other parts from reference TRBV18 and TRBJ1-5): NAGVMQNPRHLVRRRGQEARLRCSPMKGHSHVYWYRQLPEEGLKFMVYLQKENIIDESGMPKERFSAEFPKEGPSILRIQQVVRGDSAAYFCASSIQFYQPQHFGDGTRLSIL.

The V and J genes are TRBV18 and TRBJ2-7, with D possibly being TRBD1 or TRBD2 (5 bases each). This CDR3 spans 14 amino acids. Germline V lookup: CDR1 KGHSH, CDR2 LQKENI. V dropped 3 bases and J dropped 3 bases, with 12 bases sitting between them. CDR3 region: CASSPQGRSYEQYF. CDR3 DNA sequence: TGTGCCAGCTCACCCCAGGGACGGAGCTACGAGCAGTACTTC.

This clone was seen only once. The genes are TRBV15 and TRBJ1-4, with 7 bases that match TRBD1. J gave up 4 bases and V 1 base, and 6 bases lay outside the gene matches. Germline V gives CDR1 LNHNV, CDR2 YYDKDF (reference sequence). The CDR3 contains 16 residues. The CDR3 DNA is TGTGCCACCAGCAGAGCGGGGACAGCTTTTAATGAAAAACTGTTTTTT. Protein sequence: CATSRAGTAFNEKLFF.

This rearrangement joins TRBV6-1 to TRBJ2-3; TRBD2 matches 8 bases. V was clipped by 0 bases and J by 5 bases; unmatched bases: 7. The CDR3 has 16 residues. CDR1 MNHNS and CDR2 SASEGT come from the germline V gene. The CDR3 region is CASSEAVAGKEDTQYF. CDR3 nucleotides: TGTGCCAGCAGTGAAGCGGTAGCGGGAAAGGAAGATACGCAGTATTTT.

The rearrangement joins TRBV2 to TRBJ2-7; TRBD1 aligns across 9 bases. Germline V gene sequence: CDR1 SNHLY, CDR2 FYNNEI. V was pared by 8 bases and J by 2 bases, with 4 bases of the junction left unmatched. CDR3 length equals 13 residues. CDR3 protein: CASDRDRAYEQYF. CDR3 DNA sequence: TGTGCCAGCGACAGGGACAGGGCCTACGAGCAGTACTTC.

This chain joins TRBV12-3 or TRBV12-4 and TRBJ2-1; the match to TRBD2 covers 8 bases. The CDR3 is 13 amino acids. The trim removed 7 bases at V and 3 bases at J, leaving 2 bases unmatched. The CDR3, as DNA: TGTGCCAGCACACTAGCGGACTACAATGAGCAGTTCTTC. Translating gives CASTLADYNEQFF.

This chain connects TRBV4-3 to TRBJ2-7; possible D gene TRBD1, 5 bases. The germline V gene encodes CDR1 LGHNA and CDR2 YSLEER. Trimming took 6 bases from V and 2 from J, leaving 11 bases between them. The CDR3 loop spans 13 amino acids. DNA for the CDR3: TGCGCCAGCAGTGTCAGGGTAACCTACGAGCAGTACTTC. Amino acid sequence: CASSVRVTYEQYF.

The rearrangement uses TRBV7-9 and TRBJ1-4, with D tentatively TRBD1 (6 bases). V lost 3 bases, J lost 6 bases, and 11 bases lay in between. Germline V gene lookup returns CDR1 SEHNR and CDR2 FQNEAQ (reference sequence). The CDR3 totals 14 residues. DNA for the CDR3: TGTGCCAGCAGCTTGACAGGAGGCGATGAAAAACTGTTTTTT. Translated: CASSLTGGDEKLFF.

The V call is TRBV10-1, the J call TRBJ1-5, with 10 bases that match TRBD1. This CDR3 has 17 amino acids. From germline, CDR1 is WNHNN and CDR2 SYGVQD (reference sequence). The V segment lost 10 bases and the J segment 4 bases; nucleotides outside the gene matches: 16. The CDR3 DNA sequence: TGCGCCATCAAGACAGGGGGCCCTCCCTTTCCAAATCAGCCCCAGCATTTT. Residues: CAIKTGGPPFPNQPQHF.

The gene calls are TRBV19 and TRBJ1-5, with D perhaps TRBD1 (5 bases). The CDR3 loop spans 15 amino acids. Germline CDR1 LNHDA, CDR2 SQIVND (reference sequence). Trimming cost V 4 bases and J 5 bases, with 15 bases left between them. CDR3 nucleotides: TGTGCCAGTAGTACGCAGGGTAGCGGGCATCAGCCCCAGCATTTT. Translating it yields CASSTQGSGHQPQHF.

The chain joins TRBV9 to TRBJ2-3, with 10 bases matching TRBD2. V trimming: 4 bases; J trimming: 0 bases; junction bases outside the gene matches: 17. The CDR3 has 20 amino acids. Germline lookup yields CDR1 SGDLS and CDR2 YYNGEE. This CDR3 is CASSPTPWASGSSSTDTQYF. DNA of the CDR3: TGTGCCAGCAGCCCCACCCCCTGGGCTAGCGGGAGCTCTAGCACAGATACGCAGTATTTT.